This TCR beta chain was observed in a study of CXCR3-negative and CXCR3-positive naive CD8 T cells. General observations from the study: Naive CXCR3-positive and CXCR3-negative cells shared TRBV-TRBJ usage; memory cells diverged.

Comments on this clonotype: Its antigen remains unknown.

Researchers prepared the TRB cDNA libraries using 5' RACE with UMI labels. TCRdb re-called the 5' RACE reads; every CDR3 protein appears as one record, without DNA. The table for this sample gives approximately 45,000 distinct CDR3 sequences. Looked up from germline, CDR1 is LGHNA and CDR2 is YNFKEQ. The CDR3 runs to 19 residues. The specimen sequenced was memory CD8+ T cells from blood. The chain joins TRBV4-2 to TRBJ2-1; TCRdb calls TRBD2, which cannot be checked without DNA. This TCR derives from a human donor in good health. Some clones in this sample may be carry-over from other donors' samples. This chain's CDR3 is CASSQDQWSGLAGEGEQFF.